This T cell receptor (beta chain) is drawn from a study of naive and memory T cell subsets. This clonotype was seen at least ten times. Its antigen is as yet unknown. An equimolar mix of two oligonucleotides served as the beta constant-region primer for TRBC1 and TRBC2. Via MiXCR, TCRdb re-called the UMI-ligation and nested PCR reads, giving one row per CDR3 protein. This table holds around 90,000 distinct CDR3 sequences, roughly 7% found once. Germline loops: CDR1 DFQATT, CDR2 SNEGSKA (reference sequence). Unmatched junction bases numbered 6, after V lost 6 bases and J lost 1 base. CDR3 size: 15 residues. Study-wide findings and caveats: TCR counts from RNA may reflect activation-linked expression changes.

The sequence was collected from a human donor in good health. The sample consisted of central memory CD4+ T cells from blood. The rearrangement links TRBV20-1 to TRBJ2-3; the match to TRBD2 covers 11 bases. The DNA for the CDR3 is TGCAGTGCGCGGGGGACTAGCGGCCGCACAGATACGCAGTATTTT. Amino acids: CSARGTSGRTDTQYF.